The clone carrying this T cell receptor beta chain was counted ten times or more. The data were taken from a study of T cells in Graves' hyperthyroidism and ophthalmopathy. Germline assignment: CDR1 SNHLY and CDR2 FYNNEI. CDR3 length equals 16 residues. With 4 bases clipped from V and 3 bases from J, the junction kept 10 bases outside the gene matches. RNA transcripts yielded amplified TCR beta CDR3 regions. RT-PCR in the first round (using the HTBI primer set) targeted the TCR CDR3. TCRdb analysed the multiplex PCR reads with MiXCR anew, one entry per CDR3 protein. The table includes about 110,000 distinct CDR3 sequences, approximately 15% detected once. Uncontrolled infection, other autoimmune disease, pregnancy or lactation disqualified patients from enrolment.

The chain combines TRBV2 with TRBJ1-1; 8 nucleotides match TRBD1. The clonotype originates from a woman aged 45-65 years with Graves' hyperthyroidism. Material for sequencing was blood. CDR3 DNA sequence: TGTGCCAGCAGTGTGACCGGACAGGGATGGGACACTGAAGCTTTCTTT. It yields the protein CASSVTGQGWDTEAFF.